These T cell receptor beta chains were read from a single sample in a study of blood T cell repertoires in COVID-19. The table came from immunoSEQ multiplex PCR; TCRdb's copy has only in-frame clones and leaves some out. The sample carries about 370,000 clones, 80% to 90% recorded once. Sequencing was carried out using PBMCs or T cells enriched from blood (not recorded which). The origin of the receptors is a man aged 18 to 30 who had recovered from COVID-19. Each CDR3 is given with its conserved first and last residue. Each record gives: V gene, J gene, D gene, clone size, CDR3 protein, CDR3 DNA. The D gene is left open where the match is weak. Size is stated for part of the rows, as once, few or many counts, or as a class when the clone is expanded.

TRBV7-9	TRBJ2-7	TRBD2	.	CASSGRGGDRTYEQYF	TGTGCCAGCTCAGGGCGCGGGGGTGACAGAACCTACGAGCAGTACTTC
TRBV6-2/TRBV6-3	TRBJ2-1	TRBD1	.	CASSSGGGTGSYNEQFF	TGTGCCAGCAGTTCTGGGGGAGGGACAGGGTCCTACAATGAGCAGTTCTTC
TRBV5-1	TRBJ1-2	TRBD1	.	CASSLSGTGLDYGYTF	TGCGCCAGCAGCCTGTCGGGGACAGGGTTGGACTATGGCTACACCTTC
TRBV3-1/TRBV3-2	TRBJ2-1	TRBD2	few	CATGLAGLTYNEQFF	TGTGCCACAGGACTAGCGGGGCTTACATACAATGAGCAGTTCTTC
TRBV7-9	TRBJ2-1	TRBD1	many	CASSHRGPSSYNEQFF	TGTGCCAGCAGCCACAGGGGGCCGAGCTCCTACAATGAGCAGTTCTTC
TRBV5-1	TRBJ1-3	TRBD1	.	CASSWDRAGNTIYF	TGCGCCAGCAGCTGGGACAGGGCTGGAAACACCATATATTTT
TRBV27	TRBJ1-1	.	.	CASSFRGNTEAFF	TGTGCCAGCAGTTTTCGGGGGAACACTGAAGCTTTCTTT
TRBV19	TRBJ2-7	.	.	CASSDRRRSGYEQYF	TGTGCCAGTAGTGACAGGAGGAGGTCGGGTTACGAGCAGTACTTC
TRBV18	TRBJ2-7	TRBD1	.	CASSGSQGADF	TGTGCCAGCTCAGGGTCACAGGGGGCAGACTTC
TRBV6-5	TRBJ2-7	.	.	CASGPTQYEQYF	TGTGCCAGCGGTCCGACACAATACGAGCAGTACTTC
TRBV25-1	TRBJ1-5	.	.	CASSANAGQPQHF	TGTGCCAGCAGTGCTAACGCGGGTCAGCCCCAGCATTTT
TRBV19	TRBJ1-3	.	.	CASRTGLSGNTIYF	TGTGCCAGTAGGACGGGACTCTCTGGAAACACCATATATTTT
TRBV7-9	TRBJ1-6	.	.	CASSLVLSPLHF	TGTGCCAGCAGCTTAGTTCTGTCACCCCTCCACTTT
TRBV18	TRBJ2-7	.	.	CASSPTGLYRDEQYF	TGTGCCAGCTCACCAACGGGTTTGTATAGAGACGAGCAGTACTTC
TRBV9	TRBJ1-6	.	.	CASSEQQDSPLHF	TGTGCCAGCAGCGAGCAACAGGATTCACCCCTCCACTTT
TRBV7-9	TRBJ2-2	.	.	CASSPDPFLNYMSGGELFF	TGTGCCAGCAGCCCTGATCCGTTCCTCAATTATATGAGCGGGGGGGAGCTGTTTTTT
TRBV7-3	TRBJ2-1	TRBD2	.	CASSLTVGLAHNEQFF	TGTGCCAGCAGCTTAACCGTCGGACTAGCGCACAATGAGCAGTTCTTC
TRBV11-2	TRBJ2-7	TRBD2	.	CASSLGGAGAYEQYF	TGTGCCAGCAGCTTAGGCGGCGCGGGGGCCTACGAGCAGTACTTC
TRBV27	TRBJ2-7	.	.	CASSLLENSYEQYF	TGTGCCAGCAGTTTATTGGAGAATTCCTACGAGCAGTACTTC
TRBV6-5	TRBJ1-6	.	.	CASSYLTGPLHF	TGTGCCAGCAGTTACCTCACTGGTCCCCTCCACTTT
TRBV5-8	TRBJ1-5	.	.	CASALDRANQPQHF	TGTGCCAGCGCTCTCGACAGAGCTAATCAGCCCCAGCATTTT
TRBV5-4	TRBJ1-3	.	.	CASSLSWGKMAGGNTIYF	TGTGCCAGCAGCTTGTCGTGGGGAAAGATGGCGGGAGGAAACACCATATATTTT
TRBV28	TRBJ2-7	TRBD1	.	CASSPGTGGPYEQYF	TGTGCCAGCAGTCCCGGGACAGGGGGACCCTACGAGCAGTACTTC
TRBV19	TRBJ1-5	TRBD1	few	CASTGTADQPQHF	TGTGCCAGTACGGGGACAGCCGATCAGCCCCAGCATTTT
TRBV2	TRBJ2-1	TRBD2	.	CASPGSGRGGLNEQFF	TGTGCCAGCCCGGGTAGCGGGAGGGGTGGCTTAAATGAGCAGTTCTTC
TRBV6-5	TRBJ1-2	.	.	CASRPPGVAEGGYTF	TGTGCCAGCAGGCCTCCGGGGGTGGCGGAGGGTGGCTACACCTTC
TRBV5-1	TRBJ2-5	.	.	CASSLLAGQHQETQYF	TGCGCCAGCAGCTTGCTTGCAGGGCAACACCAAGAGACCCAGTACTTC
TRBV4-3	TRBJ1-4	TRBD1	.	CASSQEAAGQSNEKLFF	TGCGCCAGCAGCCAAGAGGCTGCGGGACAGTCGAATGAAAAACTGTTTTTT
TRBV2	TRBJ1-3	.	.	CASSPGNTIYF	TGTGCCAGCAGCCCGGGGAACACCATATATTTT
TRBV27	TRBJ1-2	.	once	CASSLTGGGGIGYTF	TGTGCCAGCAGTTTAACCGGGGGAGGGGGTATTGGCTACACCTTC
TRBV30	TRBJ2-4	.	.	CAQGQGDIQYF	TGTGCCCAGGGACAAGGGGACATTCAGTACTTC
TRBV30	TRBJ2-7	TRBD1	.	CAWSVNTGDYEQYF	TGTGCCTGGAGTGTAAACACAGGGGACTACGAGCAGTACTTC
TRBV4-2	TRBJ2-3	TRBD1	.	CASSDRDTTDTQYF	TGTGCCAGCAGCGACAGGGATACGACAGATACGCAGTATTTT
TRBV6-6	TRBJ1-2	TRBD1	.	CASRDTGVGGYTF	TGTGCCAGCAGAGACACAGGGGTGGGTGGCTACACCTTC
TRBV5-1	TRBJ1-1	TRBD1	.	CASSLIGTGTSFAEAFF	TGCGCCAGCAGCCTGATCGGGACAGGGACTTCGTTCGCTGAAGCTTTCTTT
TRBV7-9	TRBJ1-3	.	once	CASTPENGNTIYF	TGTGCCAGCACCCCGGAGAATGGAAACACCATATATTTT
TRBV9	TRBJ2-7	.	.	CASSVADITYEQYF	TGTGCCAGCAGCGTTGCGGATATTACCTACGAGCAGTACTTC
TRBV5-1	TRBJ2-7	TRBD2	.	CASSSTGTSSYEQYF	TGCGCCAGCAGCTCAACCGGGACTAGCTCCTACGAGCAGTACTTC
TRBV7-7	TRBJ2-2	.	.	CASSLRSGLGAGELFF	TGTGCCAGCAGCTTACGGTCAGGTCTTGGTGCAGGGGAGCTGTTTTTT
TRBV29-1	TRBJ2-3	TRBD2	.	CSVRTSGNTDTQYF	TGCAGCGTTAGGACTAGCGGGAACACAGATACGCAGTATTTT
TRBV5-1	TRBJ1-1	.	.	CASSLEQLNTEAFF	TGCGCCAGCAGCTTGGAACAGTTGAACACTGAAGCTTTCTTT
TRBV6-5	TRBJ1-1	TRBD1	.	CASRQGQEGEAFF	TGTGCCAGCAGGCAGGGACAGGAGGGTGAAGCTTTCTTT
TRBV30	TRBJ1-6	TRBD1	.	CAWSARDRLNSPLHF	TGTGCCTGGAGTGCGAGGGACAGGTTGAATTCACCCCTCCACTTT
TRBV6-6	TRBJ2-2	.	.	CASSEVGNTGELFF	TGTGCCAGCTCTGAGGTCGGGAACACCGGGGAGCTGTTTTTT